The next 15 T cell receptor beta chains were all read from a single sample in a study of technical replicates of blood from a handful of donors. Profiled with immunoSEQ multiplex PCR; TCRdb holds only in-frame clones, not every one. The table lists about 73,000 clones, 93% of them singletons. Source material: T cells isolated from PBMCs. The receptor source for this set is a human donor in good health.

This clone was counted between two and nine times. The chain joins TRBV2 to TRBJ2-3, with TRBD2 matching over 7 bases. Looked up from germline, CDR1 is SNHLY and CDR2 is FYNNEI. The CDR3 consists of 17 residues. The ends lost 3 bases at V and 6 bases at J; junction bases unmatched: 15. CDR3 amino acids: CASSELSSGRSGDTQYF. CDR3 nucleotide sequence: TGTGCCAGCAGTGAGCTCTCTAGCGGTAGGTCAGGTGATACGCAGTATTTT.

In its sample, this clone was seen once. V gene TRBV27 combines with J gene TRBJ1-5; D is unclear. Germline lookup yields CDR1 MNHEY and CDR2 SMNVEV (reference sequence). Trimming removed 3 bases at V and 0 bases at J, with 6 bases between. There are 14 residues in the CDR3. The CDR3 region is CASSFSYSNQPQHF. The CDR3 nucleotides are TGTGCCAGCAGTTTCTCCTATAGCAATCAGCCCCAGCATTTT.

The gene calls are TRBV5-1 and TRBJ1-3; D possibly corresponds to TRBD1 (6 bases). CDR3 length: 16 residues. Trimming removed 3 bases at V and 3 bases at J, with 16 bases between. The germline gives CDR1 SGHRS, CDR2 YFSETQ. DNA for the CDR3: TGCGCCAGCAGCTCGCGACGGGGGGGCGGTGGAAACACCATATATTTT. It is translated as CASSSRRGGGGNTIYF.

The V and J genes are TRBV5-6 and TRBJ2-7; 7 bases align to TRBD1. V lost 0 bases to trimming and J lost 0 bases; unmatched junction nucleotides: 3. The CDR3 length is 15 residues. In germline, CDR1 is SGHDT, CDR2 YYEEEE. The chain's CDR3 is CASSLVDRTSYEQYF. The CDR3 nucleotides are TGTGCCAGCAGCTTGGTGGACAGGACCTCCTACGAGCAGTACTTC.

The genes are TRBV7-9 and TRBJ2-5, with 8 bases matching TRBD1. CDR3 length: 16 residues. CDR1 SEHNR and CDR2 FQNEAQ come from the germline V gene (reference sequence). V was clipped by 2 bases and J by 5 bases; unmatched bases: 10. CDR3 sequence reads: CASSLPQGAQGETQYF. CDR3 nucleotide sequence: TGTGCCAGCAGCTTACCTCAGGGGGCCCAGGGCGAGACCCAGTACTTC. The full variable domain, completed using reference TRBV7-9 and TRBJ2-5, is DTGVSQNPRHKITKRGQNVTFRCDPISEHNRLYWYRQTLGQGPEFLTYFQNEAQLEKSRLLSDRFSAERPKGSFSTLEIQRTEQGDSAMYLCASSLPQGAQGETQYFGPGTRLLVL.

The chain couples TRBV27 to TRBJ1-2, with TRBD1 as a possible D gene (6 bases). Trimming removed 5 bases from V and 5 bases from J, with 15 bases in between. CDR1 is MNHEY and CDR2 is SMNVEV in the germline V gene (reference sequence). This CDR3 has 14 residues. The CDR3 sequence is CASSIFGQGYGYTF. Here the CDR3 DNA reads TGTGCCAGCAGTATTTTCGGGCAGGGGTATGGCTACACCTTC.

This clone was observed a handful of times. The chain combines TRBV10-1 with TRBJ2-3; no definite D call. Trimming stripped 3 bases from V and 6 bases from J, with 10 bases between. The CDR3 length is 13 residues. Germline CDR1 is WNHNN and CDR2 is SYGVQD (reference sequence). The CDR3 is CASSDPHTDTQYF. The DNA for the CDR3 is TGCGCCAGCAGTGACCCCCACACGGATACGCAGTATTTT.

The DNA for the CDR3 is TGTGCCAGCAGCTTAGGCCCTAGGGAGGGCACAGATACGCAGTATTTT. Translation: CASSLGPREGTDTQYF. The rearrangement links TRBV7-6 to TRBJ2-3; D might be TRBD2 (6 bases). The germline gives CDR1 SGHVS, CDR2 FNYEAQ. There are 16 residues in the CDR3. V was trimmed by 1 base and J by 1 base, leaving 12 bases between them.

J is TRBJ2-3 and V is TRBV14; D is perhaps TRBD1 (5 bases). CDR3 length equals 14 residues. V lost 1 base and J lost 3, with 8 bases in between. CDR1 and CDR2 (germline): SGHDN, FVKESK. The CDR3 nucleotides are TGTGCCAGCAGCCAAGGCAGGGAAACAGATACGCAGTATTTT. The encoded protein is CASSQGRETDTQYF.

The CDR3 coding sequence is TGTGCCAGCAGCATGACAGAAAACACCGGGGAGCTGTTTTTT. It codes for CASSMTENTGELFF. The J gene is TRBJ2-2, the V gene TRBV7-8, with D maybe TRBD1 (5 bases). V was trimmed by 5 bases and J by 2 bases, leaving 9 bases between them. Germline V gene sequence: CDR1 SGHVS, CDR2 FQNEAQ. The CDR3 totals 14 residues.

The chain combines TRBV6-5 with TRBJ1-3; 9 bases fit TRBD1. There are 16 residues in the CDR3. V lost 3 bases to trimming and J lost 3 bases; unmatched junction nucleotides: 6. Germline V lookup: CDR1 MNHEY, CDR2 SVGAGI. In nucleotides, the CDR3 is TGTGCCAGCAGTTATACAGGGGGCGCAAGTGGAAACACCATATATTTT. The encoded protein is CASSYTGGASGNTIYF.

The chain links TRBV6-5 to TRBJ1-2, with D possibly matching TRBD1 (6 bases). V shed 6 bases and J shed 6 bases, with 20 bases lying between them. CDR1 MNHEY and CDR2 SVGAGI come from the germline V gene. This CDR3 has 15 amino acids. The CDR3 DNA follows: TGTGCCAGCAGCCAGATCTCACAGGGTATTGATGGCTACACCTTC. It translates to CASSQISQGIDGYTF.

Only one count was recorded for this clone. This sequence joins TRBV5-1 and TRBJ2-7, with D hard to call. The germline gives CDR1 SGHRS, CDR2 YFSETQ. CDR3 size: 14 residues. V lost 6 bases, J lost 5 bases, and 18 bases lay in between. The CDR3 region is CASNPMGLVDEQYF. CDR3 coding DNA: TGCGCCAGCAATCCAATGGGCCTGGTGGACGAGCAGTACTTC.

The chain carries TRBV18 and TRBJ2-7; the D gene is possibly TRBD2 (5 bases). V dropped 9 bases and J dropped 2 bases, with 23 bases sitting between them. The CDR3 is 16 residues long. Germline V gives CDR1 KGHSH, CDR2 LQKENI. CDR3: CASSTKPASGTYEQYF. The CDR3 DNA reads as TGTGCCAGTTCGACAAAACCGGCGAGCGGAACCTACGAGCAGTACTTC.

This chain connects TRBV6-4 to TRBJ2-7; no clear D. V lost 6 bases to trimming and J lost 2 bases, with 17 bases between them. The CDR3 runs 15 residues. Germline CDR1 is MRHNA and CDR2 is SNTAGT. CDR3 amino acids: CASRQKGEVTYEQYF. CDR3 DNA: TGTGCCAGCAGACAAAAAGGAGAGGTGACCTACGAGCAGTACTTC.